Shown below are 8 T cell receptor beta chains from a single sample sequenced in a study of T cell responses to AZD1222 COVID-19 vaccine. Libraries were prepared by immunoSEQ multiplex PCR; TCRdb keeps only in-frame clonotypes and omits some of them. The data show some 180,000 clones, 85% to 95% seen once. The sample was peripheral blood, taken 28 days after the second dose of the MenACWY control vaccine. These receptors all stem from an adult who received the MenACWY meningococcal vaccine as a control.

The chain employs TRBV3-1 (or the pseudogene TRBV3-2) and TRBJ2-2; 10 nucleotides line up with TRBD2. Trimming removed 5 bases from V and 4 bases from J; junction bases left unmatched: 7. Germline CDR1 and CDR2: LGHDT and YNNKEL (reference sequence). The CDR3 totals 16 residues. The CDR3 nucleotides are TGTGCCAGCAGCTTATCTAGCGGGAGTACCACCGGGGAGCTGTTTTTT. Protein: CASSLSSGSTTGELFF.

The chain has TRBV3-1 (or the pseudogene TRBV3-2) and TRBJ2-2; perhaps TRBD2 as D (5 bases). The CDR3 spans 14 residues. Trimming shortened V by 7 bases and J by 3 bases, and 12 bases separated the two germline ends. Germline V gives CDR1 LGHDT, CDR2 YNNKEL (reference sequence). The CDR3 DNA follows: TGTGCCAGCACCCCGGGATTTGACACCGGGGAGCTGTTTTTT. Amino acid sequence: CASTPGFDTGELFF.

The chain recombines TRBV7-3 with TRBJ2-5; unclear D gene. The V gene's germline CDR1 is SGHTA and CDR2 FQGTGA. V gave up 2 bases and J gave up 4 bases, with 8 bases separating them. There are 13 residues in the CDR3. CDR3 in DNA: TGTGCCAGCAGCTTATCCTTGAGAGAGACCCAGTACTTC. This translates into CASSLSLRETQYF.

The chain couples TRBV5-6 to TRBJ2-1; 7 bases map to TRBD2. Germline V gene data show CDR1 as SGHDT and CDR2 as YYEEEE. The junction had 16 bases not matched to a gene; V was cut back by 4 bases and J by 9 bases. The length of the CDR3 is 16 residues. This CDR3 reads CASSPDGLVVGAEQFF. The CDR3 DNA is TGTGCCAGCAGCCCGGATGGACTAGTAGTAGGAGCTGAGCAGTTCTTC. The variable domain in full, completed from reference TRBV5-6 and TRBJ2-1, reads DAGVTQSPTHLIKTRGQQVTLRCSPKSGHDTVSWYQQALGQGPQFIFQYYEEEERQRGNFPDRFSGHQFPNYSSELNVNALLLGDSALYLCASSPDGLVVGAEQFFGPGTRLTVL.

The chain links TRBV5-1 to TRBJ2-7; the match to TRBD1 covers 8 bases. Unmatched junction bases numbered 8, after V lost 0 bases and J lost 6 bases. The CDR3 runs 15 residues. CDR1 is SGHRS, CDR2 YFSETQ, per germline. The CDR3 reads CASSLDGQGFGEQYF. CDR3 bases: TGCGCCAGCAGCTTGGATGGACAGGGTTTCGGCGAGCAGTACTTC.

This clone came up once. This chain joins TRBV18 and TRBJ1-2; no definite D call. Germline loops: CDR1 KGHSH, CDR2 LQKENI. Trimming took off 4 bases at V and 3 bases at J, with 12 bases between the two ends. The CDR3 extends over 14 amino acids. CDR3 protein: CASSRLGEDYGYTF. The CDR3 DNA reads TGTGCCAGCTCACGACTCGGGGAGGACTATGGCTACACCTTC. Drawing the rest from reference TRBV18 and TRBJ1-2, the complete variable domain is NAGVMQNPRHLVRRRGQEARLRCSPMKGHSHVYWYRQLPEEGLKFMVYLQKENIIDESGMPKERFSAEFPKEGPSILRIQQVVRGDSAAYFCASSRLGEDYGYTFGSGTRLTVV.

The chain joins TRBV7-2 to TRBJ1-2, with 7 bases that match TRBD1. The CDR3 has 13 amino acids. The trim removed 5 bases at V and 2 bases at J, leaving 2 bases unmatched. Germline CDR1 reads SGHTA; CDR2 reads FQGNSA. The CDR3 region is CASSQGGNYGYTF. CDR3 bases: TGTGCCAGCAGCCAGGGGGGGAACTATGGCTACACCTTC.

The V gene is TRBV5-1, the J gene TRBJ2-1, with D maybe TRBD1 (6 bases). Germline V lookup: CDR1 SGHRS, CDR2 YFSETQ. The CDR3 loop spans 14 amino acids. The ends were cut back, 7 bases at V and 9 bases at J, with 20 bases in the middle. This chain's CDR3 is CASLKGERGGEQFF. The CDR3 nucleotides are TGCGCCAGCTTGAAGGGGGAGCGCGGAGGTGAGCAGTTCTTC.